Sequencing of this T cell receptor beta chain was carried out in a study of immune evolution from preneoplasia to lung adenocarcinoma. Method: immunoSEQ multiplex PCR; TCRdb's copy keeps in-frame clones and lacks some. The sample carries roughly 9,000 clones, roughly 76% recorded once. In its sample, this clone was seen once. A read error may account for a junction end that differs from germline. This CDR3 is built from 12 residues. Germline CDR1 SGHRS, CDR2 YFSETQ. The V call is TRBV5-1, the J call TRBJ1-2; D unclear. Sequencing was done on a sample of FFPE minimally invasive lung adenocarcinoma tissue. This clonotype was obtained from a donor of 70 years or more with lung adenocarcinoma. The CDR3: CASSLQGEQAFF. The CDR3, as DNA: TGCGCCAGCAGCTTGCAAGGCGAGCAGGCTTTCTTC.